This TCR beta chain was sequenced for a study of tissue T cells after allogeneic stem cell transplantation. Notes on the study in general: Alloreactivity or antigen specificity of tissue TCRs was not determined; some clones might be host cells. Few T cell clones were shared across patients, but motif clusters showed tissue-specific shared signatures.

TCRbeta CDR3 was sequenced at survey depth with template counts. This table comes from immunoSEQ multiplex PCR, and its TCRdb copy is limited to in-frame clones, with some not included. The sample has over 8,500 clones, roughly 44% seen once. Germline CDR1 LGHNA, CDR2 YNLKQL (reference sequence). This CDR3 spans 14 amino acids. The V gene end was trimmed by 2 bases and the J gene end by 1 base; junction bases not matched to a gene: 0. The time point: mouse harvest day 7 after allogeneic transplant. Each mouse received 10^7 T-cell-depleted marrow cells plus 10^6 splenic CD5+ T cells by tail vein. B6 (H2b) cells into BALB/c (H2d) mice; tissues taken at day 7 or 14. A word on this clone: The antigen remains unidentified. Germline and genes here are mouse. The read is 1 residue too short to cover the CDR3 end, so that end is filled in from the germline J gene.

This receptor was obtained from a female BALB/c mouse given C57BL/6 T cells with graft-versus-host disease after an allogeneic hematopoietic cell transplant. This sequence joins TRBV5 and TRBJ2-5; TRBD2 agrees at 7 bases. Sequencing used skin. The CDR3 bases that were read are TGTGCCAGCAGCCAAACTGGGGACCAAGACACCCAGTAC. This codes for CASSQTGDQDTQY. In full, the CDR3 reads CASSQTGDQDTQYF.